Below, 28 T cell receptor beta chains from the same sample are listed, as sequenced in a study of PD-L1 blockade in urothelial cancer. Assay used: immunoSEQ multiplex PCR; TCRdb lists only in-frame clones, some missing. The table shows around 40,000 clones, with 36% occurring only once. The sequences come from tumor tissue, collected before atezolizumab (anti-PD-L1) treatment. The receptors shown here come from a man in his 60s with urothelial cancer.

A note on this clone: One end of the junction fails to match germline, which may point to a read error. The same CDR3 can be traced to other DNA sequences in this sample. This rearrangement joins TRBV19 to TRBJ2-6, with a tentative D call TRBD1 (5 bases). The CDR3 has 15 residues. CDR1 LNHDA and CDR2 SQIVND come from the germline V gene (reference sequence). The CDR3 DNA sequence: TGTGCCAGTAGCATAGAAGGGGCTGGGGCCAACGTCCTGACTTTC. Translating gives CASSIEGAGANVLTF.

The chain uses TRBV10-2 and TRBJ2-4; TRBD1 aligns across 8 bases. Trimming removed 4 bases from V and 0 bases from J; junction bases left unmatched: 5. The length of the CDR3 is 16 residues. Germline CDR1 reads WSHSY; CDR2 reads SAAADI. The CDR3 DNA is TGCGCCAGCAGTGGTGGACAGGGCGTAGCCAAAAACATTCAGTACTTC. This gives the protein CASSGGQGVAKNIQYF.

V gene TRBV10-1 combines with J gene TRBJ1-2; 7 bases line up with TRBD1. J was trimmed by 4 bases and V by 6 bases; bases with no gene match: 11. Germline CDR1 WNHNN, CDR2 SYGVQD (reference sequence). The CDR3 sequence is 15 residues long. CDR3 loop: CASSPGQAGGYGYTF. The DNA of the CDR3 is TGCGCCAGCAGCCCAGGACAGGCCGGAGGCTATGGCTACACCTTC.

The chain has TRBV18 and TRBJ1-1, with D maybe TRBD1 (5 bases). The V gene lost 1 base and the J gene lost 0 bases, with 6 bases spanning the gap. The germline gives CDR1 KGHSH, CDR2 LQKENI. This CDR3 has 14 amino acids. CDR3 coding DNA: TGTGCCAGCTCACCACAGGGGATGAACACTGAAGCTTTCTTT. Amino acids: CASSPQGMNTEAFF.

By sample share, this clone is medium-sized (0.01 to 0.1%). The rearrangement uses TRBV19 and TRBJ1-5; D perhaps matches TRBD1 (5 bases). Germline V CDR1 and CDR2: LNHDA, SQIVND (reference sequence). V was shortened by 11 bases and J by 9 bases, with 20 bases between the two germline ends. This CDR3 comprises 13 residues. The CDR3 loop reads CAVGPSLFGPQHF. The CDR3 nucleotides are TGTGCCGTGGGGCCCTCCCTGTTTGGGCCCCAGCATTTT. Together with reference TRBV19 and TRBJ1-5, the CDR3 gives the full variable domain: DGGITQSPKYLFRKEGQNVTLSCEQNLNHDAMYWYRQDPGQGLRLIYYSQIVNDFQKGDIAEGYSVSREKKESFPLTVTSAQKNPTAFYLCAVGPSLFGPQHFGDGTRLSIL.

The chain couples TRBV28 to TRBJ2-1, with TRBD2 matching 13 bases. The V segment lost 6 bases and the J segment 7 bases; nucleotides outside the gene matches: 12. The CDR3 covers 17 residues. Germline-derived CDR1 and CDR2 are MDHEN and SYDVKM. This chain's CDR3 is CASSPTSGRGSENEQFF. In nucleotides, the CDR3 is TGTGCCAGCAGCCCAACTAGCGGGAGGGGCTCGGAGAATGAGCAGTTCTTC.

This clone was seen only a few times. CDR3 amino acids: CAISREEQEQFF. CDR3 DNA sequence: TGTGCCATCTCTAGGGAAGAGCAGGAGCAGTTCTTC. The chain has TRBV6-8 and TRBJ2-1; no reliable D call. The V end was cut by 10 bases, the J end by 10 bases, with 17 bases between. From germline, CDR1 is MNHGY and CDR2 SAAAGT. The CDR3 is 12 residues long.

CDR3 coding DNA: TGTGCCAGCAGTGACCCAACGCGGGATCTTGAGACCCAGTACTTC. It is translated as CASSDPTRDLETQYF. The gene calls are TRBV25-1 and TRBJ2-5, with D perhaps TRBD2 (6 bases). In germline, CDR1 is MGHDK, CDR2 SYGVNS. The CDR3 totals 15 residues. The V end lost 3 bases, the J end lost 5 bases, and 16 bases lay between the germline ends.

This clone was seen a handful of times. The chain uses TRBV4-1 and TRBJ1-5; no definite D call. Trimming took off 4 bases at V and 4 bases at J, with 11 bases between the two ends. The germline V gene has CDR1 MGHRA and CDR2 YSYEKL. The CDR3 consists of 14 residues. The chain's CDR3 is CASSPMGQNQPQHF. The DNA of the CDR3 is TGCGCCAGCAGCCCCATGGGTCAGAATCAGCCCCAGCATTTT.

This clone has only a few counts. V usage is TRBV4-1 and J usage is TRBJ2-3, with TRBD2 identical over 8 bases. The CDR3 sequence is 14 residues long. With V trimmed by 4 bases and J by 10 bases, 10 bases remained unmatched. Germline V lookup: CDR1 MGHRA, CDR2 YSYEKL. In nucleotides, the CDR3 is TGCGCCAGCAGCCGCTCGGGAGGGAAGGGCGCGCAGTATTTT. Residues: CASSRSGGKGAQYF.

This rearrangement joins TRBV11-3 to TRBJ2-1; no clear D. V lost 6 bases to trimming and J lost 6 bases, with 21 bases between them. In germline, CDR1 is SGHNT, CDR2 YENEEA. CDR3 size: 16 residues. CDR3: CASRRFGLGYRNEQFF. The CDR3, as DNA: TGTGCCAGCAGGAGGTTCGGTTTAGGCTATCGCAATGAGCAGTTCTTC. The full variable domain, in which reference TRBV11-3 and TRBJ2-1 provide the parts outside the CDR3, is EAGVVQSPRYKIIEKKQPVAFWCNPISGHNTLYWYLQNLGQGPELLIRYENEEAVDDSQLPKDRFSAERLKGVDSTLKIQPAELGDSAVYLCASRRFGLGYRNEQFFGPGTRLTVL.

This chain uses TRBV15 with TRBJ2-2; D may be TRBD1 (6 bases). Germline V gene sequence: CDR1 LNHNV, CDR2 YYDKDF (reference sequence). V dropped 3 bases and J dropped 2 bases, with 13 bases sitting between them. This CDR3 has 16 residues. CDR3: CATSREGQFNTGELFF. In nucleotides, the CDR3 is TGTGCCACCAGCAGGGAAGGACAGTTCAACACCGGGGAGCTGTTTTTT.

The chain links TRBV30 to TRBJ1-2; no reliable D call. Germline loops: CDR1 GTSNPN, CDR2 SVGIG (reference sequence). Trimming shortened V by 2 bases and J by 7 bases, and 11 bases separated the two germline ends. The CDR3 is 12 amino acids. CDR3 coding DNA: TGTGCCTGGAGTTGGGCCCCGGGTGGCTACACCTTC. Protein: CAWSWAPGGYTF.

The CDR3 here is CASGRGRDYEQYF. The CDR3 DNA reads as TGCGCCAGCGGGAGGGGCAGGGACTACGAGCAGTACTTC. The V gene is TRBV10-2, the J gene TRBJ2-7; 7 nucleotides align to TRBD2. CDR3 length: 13 amino acids. V trimming: 8 bases; J trimming: 3 bases; junction bases outside the gene matches: 7. Germline CDR1 reads WSHSY; CDR2 reads SAAADI.

This clone was seen a few times. Here the CDR3 DNA reads TGTGCCAGCAGTTTTGAGGCCCAGACAGGACGAAACACCATATATTTT. This gives the protein CASSFEAQTGRNTIYF. The rearrangement links TRBV6-8 to TRBJ1-3, with D possibly matching TRBD1 (6 bases). CDR1 and CDR2 (germline): MNHGY, SAAAGT. The CDR3 is 16 amino acids. Trimming removed 4 bases from V and 5 bases from J, with 18 bases in between.

CDR3 sequence reads: CASSYAGLAGDTQYF. The CDR3 bases are TGCGCCAGCAGCTATGCCGGCCTAGCGGGGGATACGCAGTATTTT. V is TRBV5-1 and J is TRBJ2-3, with 9 bases lining up with TRBD2. V was pared by 3 bases and J by 6 bases, with 8 bases of the junction left unmatched. Per the germline V gene, CDR1 is SGHRS and CDR2 is YFSETQ. This CDR3 is built from 15 residues.

This clone was detected ten times or more. The chain recombines TRBV7-2 with TRBJ2-5; unclear D gene. Germline CDR1 and CDR2: SGHTA and FQGNSA. The CDR3 totals 13 residues. Trimming removed 3 bases from V and 3 bases from J, with 8 bases in between. CDR3 region: CASSFGPEETQYF. CDR3 bases: TGTGCCAGCAGCTTCGGACCCGAAGAGACCCAGTACTTC.

V usage is TRBV4-1 and J usage is TRBJ1-4; D might be TRBD1 (5 bases). V was clipped by 3 bases and J by 7 bases, with 12 bases between them. The CDR3 spans 14 residues. In germline, CDR1 is MGHRA, CDR2 YSYEKL. The CDR3: CASSHGAGLEKLFF. The CDR3, as DNA: TGCGCCAGCAGCCACGGGGCCGGACTTGAAAAACTGTTTTTT.

The chain carries TRBV14 and TRBJ1-2, with a weak D call TRBD1 (6 bases). This CDR3 is built from 15 residues. The germline V gene encodes CDR1 SGHDN and CDR2 FVKESK. Deletions cut 4 bases from V and 2 bases from J, with 14 bases between. The CDR3 here is CASSLKTGGNYGYTF. The CDR3 DNA sequence: TGTGCCAGCAGCCTTAAGACAGGCGGGAACTATGGCTACACCTTC.

DNA of the CDR3: TGTGCCAGCAGTTATCCTATATCGAACACTGAAGCTTTCTTT. Translating it yields CASSYPISNTEAFF. This chain connects TRBV28 to TRBJ1-1, with D unresolved. Trimming took 4 bases from V and 1 from J, leaving 10 bases between them. Per germline, CDR1 MDHEN and CDR2 SYDVKM. The CDR3 is 14 residues long.

The rearrangement joins TRBV11-3 to TRBJ1-3; perhaps TRBD1 as D (6 bases). This CDR3 is 16 amino acids long. Per germline, CDR1 SGHNT and CDR2 YENEEA. The V and J ends lost 3 bases and 0 bases respectively, with 12 bases between them. The CDR3 protein is CASSLGGPNSGNTIYF. The DNA of the CDR3 is TGTGCCAGCAGCTTGGGGGGCCCGAACTCTGGAAACACCATATATTTT.

This clone was observed a few times. J is TRBJ2-3 and V is TRBV18; the D call may be TRBD1 or TRBD2 (5 bases each). Germline V lookup: CDR1 KGHSH, CDR2 LQKENI. The V end lost 6 bases, the J end lost 4 bases, and 26 bases lay between the germline ends. This CDR3 contains 18 residues. The CDR3: CASSPAGRSGTPADTQYF. The CDR3 DNA follows: TGTGCCAGCTCCCCCGCGGGCAGATCGGGGACCCCGGCAGATACGCAGTATTTT.

This chain uses TRBV12-5 with TRBJ2-1; the match to TRBD2 covers 7 bases. The CDR3 loop spans 12 amino acids. From germline, CDR1 is LGHNT and CDR2 FRNRAP. DNA of the CDR3: TGTGCCAGCACCATTTGGGGGGGTGAGCAGTTCTTC. It translates to CASTIWGGEQFF.

The chain carries TRBV30 and TRBJ2-1, with D tentatively TRBD2 (6 bases). V lost 5 bases and J 3 bases, leaving 14 bases between the germline ends. Germline assignment: CDR1 GTSNPN and CDR2 SVGIG (reference sequence). The CDR3 has 14 amino acids. The CDR3 DNA is TGTGCCTGGGGTGCCTGGGAGGTCTACAATGAGCAGTTCTTC. Translation: CAWGAWEVYNEQFF. Full variable domain (remainder filled in from reference TRBV30 and TRBJ2-1): SQTIHQWPATLVQPVGSPLSLECTVEGTSNPNLYWYRQAAGRGLQLLFYSVGIGQISSEVPQNLSASRPQDRQFILSSKKLLLSDSGFYLCAWGAWEVYNEQFFGPGTRLTVL.

The J gene is TRBJ1-5, the V gene TRBV4-1, with D maybe TRBD1 (6 bases). Germline CDR1 MGHRA, CDR2 YSYEKL. The CDR3 runs to 16 residues. V shed 3 bases and J shed 0 bases, with 12 bases lying between them. In DNA, the CDR3 is TGCGCCAGCAGCCAGGTAGGGGGGGGTAGCAATCAGCCCCAGCATTTT. It is translated as CASSQVGGGSNQPQHF.

The chain combines TRBV18 with TRBJ1-1; TRBD1 might be the D (5 bases). CDR3 length equals 12 residues. Germline V gene lookup returns CDR1 KGHSH and CDR2 LQKENI. V was clipped by 6 bases and J by 7 bases, with 12 bases between them. The CDR3 loop is CASSRLTGEAFF. As DNA, the CDR3 is TGTGCCAGCTCTCGGCTAACAGGTGAAGCTTTCTTT.

The gene calls are TRBV1 and TRBJ1-2. TRBV1 counts as a pseudogene. This CDR3 comprises 14 residues. CDR3 amino acids: CASSQDRNNYGYTF. The CDR3 coding sequence is TGCGCCAGCAGCCAAGATAGGAATAACTATGGCTACACCTTC.

This clone showed up just a few times. The rearrangement uses TRBV9 and TRBJ1-1; D gene ambiguous. CDR1 and CDR2 from the germline V gene are SGDLS and YYNGEE. Trimming took 0 bases from V and 3 from J, leaving 12 bases between them. The CDR3 spans 15 residues. Here the CDR3 reads CASSVGGTQDTEAFF. CDR3 nucleotide sequence: TGTGCCAGCAGCGTAGGGGGTACTCAAGACACTGAAGCTTTCTTT.